One sample yielded the 8 T cell receptor beta chains listed below, sequenced in a study. MiXCR was run by TCRdb on the RT-PCR reads, yielding one entry per CDR3 protein. This sample carries approximately 720,000 distinct CDR3 sequences, around 14% of them seen once, and the ten largest clones take 3% to 4.5%. Sequencing was done on a sample of memory CD4+ T cells from blood. The receptor source for this set is a female donor in good health, serving as a healthy control.

The chain is built from TRBV6-6 and TRBJ2-4; D possibly corresponds to TRBD1 (5 bases). From germline, CDR1 is MNHNY and CDR2 SVGAGI (reference sequence). Trimming pared 0 bases from V and 3 bases from J, leaving 9 bases between. This CDR3 has 15 amino acids. CDR3 protein: CASSYSGQGKNIQYF. CDR3 bases: TGTGCCAGCAGTTACTCTGGGCAGGGCAAAAACATTCAGTACTTC.

The chain combines TRBV29-1 with TRBJ2-7; a weak D match, TRBD2 (5 bases). The CDR3 contains 12 residues. Trimming removed 4 bases from V and 0 bases from J, with 7 bases in between. Per the germline V gene, CDR1 is SQVTM and CDR2 is ANQGSEA. CDR3 sequence: CSVAGSSYEQYF. CDR3 sequence (DNA): TGCAGCGTTGCGGGGAGCTCCTACGAGCAGTACTTC.

This clonotype was seen repeatedly, ten times or more. The chain has TRBV6-6 and TRBJ1-6; D may be TRBD1 (5 bases). The germline CDR1 and CDR2 sequences are MNHNY and SVGAGI (reference sequence). The CDR3 sequence is 14 residues long. Trimming left V 2 bases short and J 6 bases short, with 8 bases between. The CDR3 reads CASSYTGVNSPLHF. The CDR3 DNA sequence: TGTGCCAGCAGTTACACAGGAGTTAATTCACCCCTCCACTTT.

The V gene is TRBV5-1, the J gene TRBJ1-2; no definite D call. CDR1 SGHRS and CDR2 YFSETQ come from the germline V gene. The CDR3 runs to 15 residues. The V end lost 4 bases, the J end lost 4 bases, and 17 bases lay between the germline ends. The CDR3 sequence: CASSPQTGPGYGYTF. The CDR3 DNA follows: TGCGCCAGCAGCCCGCAGACCGGTCCGGGCTATGGCTACACCTTC.

The CDR3, as DNA: TGTGCCTGGACGACAGCGGGAGGGCCTACAGATACGCAGTATTTT. Its translation is CAWTTAGGPTDTQYF. J is TRBJ2-3 and V is TRBV30; 10 bases line up with TRBD2. Trimming removed 4 bases from V and 3 bases from J; junction bases left unmatched: 7. Germline V lookup: CDR1 GTSNPN, CDR2 SVGIG (reference sequence). This CDR3 region has 15 residues. The complete variable domain, with remaining parts taken from reference TRBV30 and TRBJ2-3, reads SQTIHQWPATLVQPVGSPLSLECTVEGTSNPNLYWYRQAAGRGLQLLFYSVGIGQISSEVPQNLSASRPQDRQFILSSKKLLLSDSGFYLCAWTTAGGPTDTQYFGPGTRLTVL.

In this sample, this clonotype turned up many times. V and J are TRBV20-1 and TRBJ2-1, with 8 bases lining up with TRBD2. CDR3 size: 14 residues. Germline V CDR1 and CDR2: DFQATT, SNEGSKA (reference sequence). The ends lost 5 bases at V and 6 bases at J; junction bases unmatched: 9. In DNA form, the CDR3 reads TGCAGTGCTCCCCGGGGGGGAGTAGGCAATGAGCAGTTCTTC. Translation: CSAPRGGVGNEQFF.

This clonotype was detected a few times. The chain recombines TRBV9 with TRBJ2-7; D is uncertain. The V gene's germline CDR1 is SGDLS and CDR2 YYNGEE. With 4 bases removed from V and 6 bases from J, the gap between germline ends came to 17 bases. CDR3 size: 14 residues. The CDR3 DNA sequence: TGTGCCAGCAGCCCCCGGGTGAAGGCGGTCGAGCAGTACTTC. This codes for CASSPRVKAVEQYF.

The V call is TRBV4-2, the J call TRBJ1-4, with unresolved D. In germline, CDR1 is LGHNA, CDR2 YNFKEQ. The V and J ends lost 2 bases and 3 bases respectively, with 10 bases between them. The CDR3 has 15 amino acids. The CDR3 bases are TGTGCCAGCAGCCAAATGCCCGACGCTAATGAAAAACTGTTTTTT. As protein: CASSQMPDANEKLFF.